This T cell receptor (beta chain) was recovered during a study of cytotoxic CD8 clonotypes in ibrutinib-treated CLL (dated by TCRdb to the early 2020s). Study-wide context: The cohort included roughly 15 treatment-naive and 11 to 12 relapsed/refractory patients; 17 were IGHV unmutated. The response samples were drawn at a median of roughly twelve months into treatment, with a range of about 6 to 36 months. Cryopreserved peripheral blood mononuclear cells were obtained prior to treatment, at the time of response, and at either disease progression or sustained remission. An average of about 250,000 productive templates and approximately 91,000 productive rearrangements was obtained per sample. Of the approximately 87 participants in the trial, 25 to 30 had longitudinal samples available. Responses were partial in roughly 24 patients and complete in 2; after median 68 months follow-up, around 15 stayed in remission and approximately 12 progressed.

For TCR beta library preparation, approximately 1.9 micrograms of genomic DNA was extracted from cryopreserved PBMCs. High-throughput TCR beta sequencing was performed on longitudinal blood samples from CLL patients receiving ibrutinib monotherapy. Patients were enrolled in a phase 2 open-label single-center ibrutinib monotherapy trial. About this clone: Its antigen remains unidentified. Nothing much larger sits one base from this clone, and base qualities are not available.

The goal of deep resolution MiSeq sequencing was a depth between 1 in 1 million and 1 in 200,000 T cells, and coverage averaged 10x per clonotype. The immunoSEQ hsTCRB Kit was used to generate the TCR beta libraries. The published analysis was carried out like this. The data were analyzed with ImmunoSEQ Analyzer and ImmunoSEQ Data Assistant, and V, D and J gene assignments followed IMGT definitions. Clonality was computed as one minus normalized Shannon entropy of productive rearrangement frequencies, ranging from 0 to 1. Only overrepresented clonotypes making up at least 0.05% of the repertoire of each patient were included in the public clonotype analysis. Some 13 repertoires from age-matched healthy donors, obtained from immuneACCESS, served as clonality controls. Sourced from immuneACCESS, this table was stored by TCRdb with only in-frame sequences that have V and J called. A share of the clones is absent; for the studies checked, an unresolved V gene accounts for under half, and the remainder has no known explanation. V, J and clone size derive from that table, while D and trimming were established from the DNA sequence. For this sample there are about 25,000 clones; approximately 72% appear just once. The ten top clones hold 9% of the sample.

Spanning cysteine to phenylalanine, the CDR3 consists of 18 amino acids. Only CDR3 DNA is held: 54 bases, read in frame from base 1. V is reduced by 0 bases and J by 4 bases, leaving a spacing of 23 bases between them. CDR1 and CDR2 are drawn from the germline V gene: SGDLS, YYNGEE. The study at large found these results: At ibrutinib response clonality went up, during sustained remission it held steady, and at progression it dropped back toward baseline. Public clonotypes were found to be uncommon and were observed to contract or remain stable during treatment; the increase in clonality was shown to reflect expansion of private clonotypes at ibrutinib response. Sampling times were not matched between sustained-remission and progressing patients, and lymph node repertoires were not studied. Baseline clonality was found to be higher than that of age-matched healthy donors and was strongly correlated with circulating CD8+ T-cell counts.

This sequence originates from a human donor with chronic lymphocytic leukemia. The rearrangement combines TRBV9 with TRBJ2-7; tentative D gene TRBD1, with 8 bases matching. The sample in question was PBMCs, obtained before ibrutinib treatment. The CDR3 reads as follows: CASSVGRGLGTNKYEQYF. The nucleotides are TGTGCCAGCAGCGTAGGCAGGGGGCTGGGGACTAACAAATACGAGCAGTACTTC. Extended through the reference TRBV9 and TRBJ2-7 proteins, this CDR3 yields the full variable domain: DSGVTQTPKHLITATGQRVTLRCSPRSGDLSVYWYQQSLDQGLQFLIQYYNGEERAKGNILERFSAQQFPDLHSELNLSSLELGDSALYFCASSVGRGLGTNKYEQYFGPGTRLTVT.